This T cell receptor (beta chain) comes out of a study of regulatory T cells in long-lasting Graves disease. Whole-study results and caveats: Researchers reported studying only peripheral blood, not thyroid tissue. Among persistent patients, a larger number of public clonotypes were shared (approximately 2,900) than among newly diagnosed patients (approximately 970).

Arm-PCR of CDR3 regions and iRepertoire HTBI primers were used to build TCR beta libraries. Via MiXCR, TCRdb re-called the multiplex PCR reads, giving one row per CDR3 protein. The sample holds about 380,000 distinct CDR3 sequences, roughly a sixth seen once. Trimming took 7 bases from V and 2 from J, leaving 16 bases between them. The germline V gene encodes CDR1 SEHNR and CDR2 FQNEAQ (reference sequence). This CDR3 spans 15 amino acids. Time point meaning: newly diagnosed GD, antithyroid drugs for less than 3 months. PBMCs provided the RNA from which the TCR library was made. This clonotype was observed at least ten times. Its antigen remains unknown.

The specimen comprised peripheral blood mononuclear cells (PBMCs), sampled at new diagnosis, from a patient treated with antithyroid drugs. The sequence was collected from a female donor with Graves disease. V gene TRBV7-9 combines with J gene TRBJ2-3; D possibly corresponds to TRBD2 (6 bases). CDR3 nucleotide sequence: TGTGCCAGCACCCTGGGGACTTCCTTCACAGATACGCAGTATTTT. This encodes CASTLGTSFTDTQYF.